A selection of T cell receptor beta chains follows, all from one sample in a study of blood T cells in healthy people across ages. A single record per CDR3 protein comes from TCRdb applying MiXCR to the 5' RACE reads. The sample has about 800,000 distinct CDR3 sequences, about 25% seen once. These data are also associated with another study on T cells of mothers and their children.

The sequencing sample was made of blood. Receptor source: a boy between 10 and 17 years old in good health. Both conserved end residues are part of each CDR3. The D gene is left open where the match is weak.

J gene: TRBJ2-7; D gene: -; V gene: TRBV7-8; CDR3 protein: CASSLALGTDNPWYEQYF
J gene: TRBJ2-2; D gene: TRBD2; V gene: TRBV7-2; CDR3 protein: CASSLEPGGPNTGELFF
J gene: TRBJ1-1; D gene: TRBD1; V gene: TRBV29-1; CDR3 protein: CSVEDTGQGNTEAFF
J gene: TRBJ1-2; D gene: TRBD1; V gene: TRBV29-1; CDR3 protein: CSVEVTGEACGYTF
J gene: TRBJ2-7; D gene: -; V gene: TRBV6-5; CDR3 protein: CASSSYSYEQYF
J gene: TRBJ2-6; D gene: TRBD1; V gene: TRBV5-1; CDR3 protein: CASSRGDRVLVGAGANVLTF
J gene: TRBJ2-7; D gene: TRBD2; V gene: TRBV9; CDR3 protein: CASSVTGGWSEQYF
J gene: TRBJ2-7; D gene: TRBD1; V gene: TRBV18; CDR3 protein: CASSQQGAVYEQYF
J gene: TRBJ2-3; D gene: -; V gene: TRBV7-2; CDR3 protein: CASSFGRSTDTQYF
J gene: TRBJ2-3; D gene: TRBD2; V gene: TRBV15; CDR3 protein: CATSRDRMGLGQDTQYF
J gene: TRBJ1-2; D gene: -; V gene: TRBV25-1; CDR3 protein: CASSDVGGYGYGYTF
J gene: TRBJ2-1; D gene: -; V gene: TRBV5-1; CDR3 protein: CASSVRSEPYNEQFF
J gene: TRBJ2-4; D gene: -; V gene: TRBV12-3/TRBV12-4; CDR3 protein: CASTTGSKNIQYF
J gene: TRBJ2-3; D gene: -; V gene: TRBV7-6; CDR3 protein: CASSLAAVDTQYF
J gene: TRBJ2-5; D gene: TRBD1; V gene: TRBV29-1; CDR3 protein: CSEGTDTQETQYF
J gene: TRBJ2-6; D gene: -; V gene: TRBV7-9; CDR3 protein: CASSLARPSGANVLTF
J gene: TRBJ1-3; D gene: -; V gene: TRBV7-2; CDR3 protein: CASSVRDKNTIYF
J gene: TRBJ2-5; D gene: -; V gene: TRBV6-5; CDR3 protein: CASTRGGKETQYF
J gene: TRBJ2-5; D gene: TRBD1; V gene: TRBV4-1; CDR3 protein: CASSDGDRDVETQYF
J gene: TRBJ1-2; D gene: TRBD1; V gene: TRBV28; CDR3 protein: CASSQQGAGNYGYTF
J gene: TRBJ1-4; D gene: TRBD1; V gene: TRBV24-1; CDR3 protein: CATSDATGSGKEKLFF
J gene: TRBJ1-4; D gene: -; V gene: TRBV20-1; CDR3 protein: CSARRDTQNEKLFF
J gene: TRBJ2-2; D gene: TRBD1; V gene: TRBV5-1; CDR3 protein: CASSGRTGTGELFF
J gene: TRBJ2-1; D gene: TRBD2; V gene: TRBV6-1; CDR3 protein: CASSEEAGVYVYNEQFF
J gene: TRBJ2-5; D gene: TRBD1; V gene: TRBV20-1; CDR3 protein: CSARGSDRGVETQYF
J gene: TRBJ2-1; D gene: -; V gene: TRBV12-3/TRBV12-4; CDR3 protein: CASSRGGAYNEQFF
J gene: TRBJ1-1; D gene: -; V gene: TRBV29-1; CDR3 protein: CSVEAVGTEAFF
J gene: TRBJ2-3; D gene: TRBD2; V gene: TRBV28; CDR3 protein: CASGPRSGIGTDTQYF
J gene: TRBJ1-1; D gene: TRBD1; V gene: TRBV5-4; CDR3 protein: CASSTGQGVTEAFF
J gene: TRBJ2-6; D gene: TRBD2; V gene: TRBV15; CDR3 protein: CATAKKGLASGANVLTF
J gene: TRBJ2-1; D gene: -; V gene: TRBV6-5; CDR3 protein: CASSSKLAQEQFF
J gene: TRBJ2-1; D gene: TRBD2; V gene: TRBV24-1; CDR3 protein: CATSSTSGGTYNEQFF
J gene: TRBJ2-3; D gene: TRBD2; V gene: TRBV7-3; CDR3 protein: CASSWGGVDTQYF
J gene: TRBJ2-7; D gene: -; V gene: TRBV20-1; CDR3 protein: CSAGGGIMYEQYF
J gene: TRBJ2-4; D gene: TRBD2; V gene: TRBV7-8; CDR3 protein: CASSSSGTSIQYF
J gene: TRBJ2-3; D gene: TRBD2; V gene: TRBV28; CDR3 protein: CASSFLAGALDTQYF
J gene: TRBJ2-5; D gene: -; V gene: TRBV7-3; CDR3 protein: CASSLTFRETQYF
J gene: TRBJ1-2; D gene: TRBD1; V gene: TRBV6-5; CDR3 protein: CASSFGQAAYGYTF
J gene: TRBJ1-4; D gene: -; V gene: TRBV20-1; CDR3 protein: CSAREGWGGEKLFF
J gene: TRBJ1-5; D gene: -; V gene: TRBV21-1; CDR3 protein: CASSNQTEKYSNQPQHF
J gene: TRBJ2-1; D gene: -; V gene: TRBV4-3; CDR3 protein: CASSQVGSDSSYNEQFF
J gene: TRBJ2-7; D gene: TRBD1; V gene: TRBV27; CDR3 protein: CASSFPGQPPYF
J gene: TRBJ2-1; D gene: -; V gene: TRBV2; CDR3 protein: CASTETGNYNEQFF
J gene: TRBJ2-4; D gene: TRBD2; V gene: TRBV9; CDR3 protein: CASSVVPGLGANIQYF
J gene: TRBJ1-5; D gene: -; V gene: TRBV5-1; CDR3 protein: CASSLDPAIGANQPQHF
J gene: TRBJ2-1; D gene: -; V gene: TRBV29-1; CDR3 protein: CSVEESANNEQFF
J gene: TRBJ1-5; D gene: TRBD1; V gene: TRBV9; CDR3 protein: CASSALGQGGTQHF
J gene: TRBJ1-5; D gene: -; V gene: TRBV4-1; CDR3 protein: CASSQILGDRQPQHF